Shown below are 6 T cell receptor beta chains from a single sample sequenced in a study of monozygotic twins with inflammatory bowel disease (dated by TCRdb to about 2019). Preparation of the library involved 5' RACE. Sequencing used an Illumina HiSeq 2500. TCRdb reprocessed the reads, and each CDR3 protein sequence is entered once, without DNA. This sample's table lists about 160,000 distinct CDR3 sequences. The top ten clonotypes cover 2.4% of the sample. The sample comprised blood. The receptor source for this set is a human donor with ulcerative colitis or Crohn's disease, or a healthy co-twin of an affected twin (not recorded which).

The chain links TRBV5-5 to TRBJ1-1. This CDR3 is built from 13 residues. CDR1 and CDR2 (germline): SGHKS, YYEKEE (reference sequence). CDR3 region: CASSSGPNAEAFF.

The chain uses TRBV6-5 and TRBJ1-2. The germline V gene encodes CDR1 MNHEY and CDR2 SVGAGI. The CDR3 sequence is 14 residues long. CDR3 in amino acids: CASSYTGSDYGYTF.

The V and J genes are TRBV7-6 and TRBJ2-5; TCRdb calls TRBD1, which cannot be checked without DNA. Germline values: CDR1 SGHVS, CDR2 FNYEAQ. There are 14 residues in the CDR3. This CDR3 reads CASSIQGRLETQYF.

The CDR3 region is CASSYSGVGEAFF. The chain carries TRBV6-2 or TRBV6-3 and TRBJ1-1. This CDR3 contains 13 residues. Germline V gene lookup returns CDR1 MNHEY and CDR2 SVGEGT.

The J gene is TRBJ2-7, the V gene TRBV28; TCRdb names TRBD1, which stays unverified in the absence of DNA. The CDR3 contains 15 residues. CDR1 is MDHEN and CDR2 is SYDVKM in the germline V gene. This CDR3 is CASSSDRDGFYEQYF.

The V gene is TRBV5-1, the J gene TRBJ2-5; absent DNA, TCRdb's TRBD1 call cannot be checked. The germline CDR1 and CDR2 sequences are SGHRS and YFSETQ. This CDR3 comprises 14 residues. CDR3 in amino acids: CASSLRTGAETQYF.